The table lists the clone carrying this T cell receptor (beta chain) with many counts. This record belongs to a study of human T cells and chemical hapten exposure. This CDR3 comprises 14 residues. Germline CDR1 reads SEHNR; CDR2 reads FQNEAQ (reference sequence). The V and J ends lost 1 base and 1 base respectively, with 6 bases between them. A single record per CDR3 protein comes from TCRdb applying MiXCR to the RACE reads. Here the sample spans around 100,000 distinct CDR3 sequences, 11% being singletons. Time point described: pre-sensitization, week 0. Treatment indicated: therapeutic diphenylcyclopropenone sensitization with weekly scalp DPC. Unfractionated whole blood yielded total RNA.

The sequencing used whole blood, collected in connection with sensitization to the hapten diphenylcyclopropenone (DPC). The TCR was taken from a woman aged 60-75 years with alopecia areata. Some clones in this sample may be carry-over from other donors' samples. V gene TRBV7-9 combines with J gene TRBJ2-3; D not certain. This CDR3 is CASSLELRTDTQYF. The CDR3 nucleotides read TGTGCCAGCAGCTTAGAGCTTCGCACAGATACGCAGTATTTT.